This T cell receptor beta chain was found in a study of blood T cell repertoires in COVID-19. Deletions cut 2 bases from V and 0 bases from J, with 23 bases between. From germline, CDR1 is MNHEY and CDR2 SVGEGT. This CDR3 is built from 20 residues. Libraries were prepared by immunoSEQ multiplex PCR; TCRdb keeps only in-frame clonotypes and omits some of them. The table has 40,000 to 50,000 clones, about nine tenths seen once; the top ten hold about a fifth. This rearrangement joins TRBV6-2 or TRBV6-3 to TRBJ2-1, with no clear D. Sample: peripheral blood. The sequence was collected from a man aged 45-65 years with active COVID-19. CDR3 DNA sequence: TGTGCCAGCAGTTACCCTAGGCCCTCCCGTGCCAAGAGCTCCTACAATGAGCAGTTCTTC. Amino acids: CASSYPRPSRAKSSYNEQFF.